This is a list of T cell receptor beta chains from one sample in a study of circulating CD8 cells and anti-PD-1 response in melanoma. TCRdb passed the reads through MiXCR, listing each CDR3 protein once. The table includes around 250 distinct CDR3 sequences, around a tenth detected once. The sample consisted of CD8+ T cells from PBMCs, taken at baseline or after one month of anti-PD-1 therapy (not recorded which). These receptors all come from a human donor with melanoma. CDR3s include the opening cysteine and the closing phenylalanine or tryptophan. Fields, in order: D gene, V gene, J gene, clone size, CDR3 protein, CDR3 DNA. A D gene is named only where the DNA matches it firmly. Not every row has a clone size; where given, it reads once, few, many or a size class.

D: TRBD2; V: TRBV27; J: TRBJ2-1; size: hyperexpanded; CDR3: CASSPLGLGIIDEQFF; DNA: TGTGCCAGCAGTCCCTTAGGACTAGGTATAATTGATGAGCAGTTCTTC
D: NA; V: TRBV29-1; J: TRBJ2-7; size: NA; CDR3: CSVGEDSPAGEQYF; DNA: TGCAGCGTTGGGGAAGACTCCCCCGCGGGGGAGCAGTACTTC
D: NA; V: TRBV27; J: TRBJ2-1; size: NA; CDR3: CASSPRRGRGSEQFF; DNA: TGTGCCAGCAGCCCAAGGAGGGGAAGGGGCAGTGAGCAGTTCTTC
D: TRBD1; V: TRBV11-2; J: TRBJ1-1; size: large; CDR3: CASSPSDGTDYLEAFF; DNA: TGTGCCAGCAGCCCCTCGGACGGGACAGATTATCTTGAAGCTTTCTTT
D: TRBD2; V: TRBV6-4; J: TRBJ2-6; size: large; CDR3: CASIPLPSGGSAGANVLTF; DNA: TGTGCCAGCATTCCACTTCCCTCGGGCGGGAGTGCTGGGGCCAACGTCCTGACTTTC
D: NA; V: TRBV5-1; J: TRBJ2-7; size: large; CDR3: CASSLYLRHEQYF; DNA: TGCGCCAGCAGCTTGTATTTGCGACACGAGCAGTACTTC
D: TRBD1; V: TRBV27; J: TRBJ2-7; size: medium-sized; CDR3: CASGMDRAWDEQYF; DNA: TGTGCCAGCGGGATGGACAGGGCCTGGGACGAGCAGTACTTC
D: NA; V: TRBV28; J: TRBJ2-5; size: few; CDR3: CASSADVQDADF; DNA: TGTGCCAGCAGTGCGGACGTTCAAGACGCGGACTTC
D: TRBD2; V: TRBV7-3; J: TRBJ2-1; size: large; CDR3: CASSLRLAAAGEQFF; DNA: TGTGCCAGCAGCCTTAGACTAGCGGCGGCGGGTGAGCAGTTCTTC
D: NA; V: TRBV7-7; J: TRBJ2-3; size: hyperexpanded; CDR3: CASSLAPGDQDTQYF; DNA: TGTGCTAGCAGCTTAGCCCCAGGCGATCAGGATACGCAGTATTTT
D: NA; V: TRBV7-6; J: TRBJ2-1; size: hyperexpanded; CDR3: CASSKLDSYNEQFF; DNA: TGTGCCAGCAGCAAGCTGGATTCCTACAATGAGCAGTTCTTC
D: TRBD1; V: TRBV10-3; J: TRBJ1-1; size: large; CDR3: CAISAGTANTEAFF; DNA: TGTGCCATCAGTGCCGGGACAGCAAACACTGAAGCTTTCTTT
D: TRBD1; V: TRBV4-1; J: TRBJ2-5; size: large; CDR3: CASSSPGTGIGETQYF; DNA: TGCGCCAGCAGCAGTCCCGGGACAGGGATCGGGGAGACCCAGTACTTC
D: NA; V: TRBV29-1; J: TRBJ1-1; size: hyperexpanded; CDR3: CSVEAPGPWRTEAFF; DNA: TGCAGCGTTGAAGCCCCCGGGCCCTGGAGGACTGAAGCTTTCTTT
D: NA; V: TRBV24-1; J: TRBJ2-1; size: large; CDR3: CATSGRTGSSYNEQFF; DNA: TGTGCCACCAGTGGTAGAACAGGCAGCTCCTACAATGAGCAGTTCTTC
D: NA; V: TRBV2; J: TRBJ1-4; size: medium-sized; CDR3: CASTWMGITNEKLFF; DNA: TGTGCCAGCACCTGGATGGGTATAACTAATGAAAAACTGTTTTTT
D: TRBD1; V: TRBV11-3; J: TRBJ2-7; size: large; CDR3: CASSNRDRGYEQYF; DNA: TGTGCCAGCAGCAACCGGGACAGGGGTTACGAGCAGTACTTC
D: NA; V: TRBV7-3; J: TRBJ1-6; size: large; CDR3: CASSLGGMYSPLHF; DNA: TGTGCCAGCAGCTTAGGAGGGATGTATTCACCCCTCCACTTT
D: NA; V: TRBV27; J: TRBJ2-1; size: few; CDR3: CASSISRVAYNEQFF; DNA: TGTGCCAGCAGTATTAGCAGGGTGGCCTACAATGAGCAGTTCTTC
D: NA; V: TRBV13; J: TRBJ1-1; size: large; CDR3: CASSLSGRGRGNTEAFF; DNA: TGTGCCAGCAGCTTATCCGGACGCGGGCGAGGGAACACTGAAGCTTTCTTT
D: TRBD2; V: TRBV10-3; J: TRBJ2-3; size: large; CDR3: CAISESWTSGGSTDTQYF; DNA: TGTGCCATCAGTGAGTCATGGACTAGCGGGGGTAGCACAGATACGCAGTATTTT
D: NA; V: TRBV9; J: TRBJ2-5; size: large; CDR3: CASSPMGRGVETQYF; DNA: TGTGCCAGCAGCCCGATGGGACGGGGAGTCGAGACCCAGTACTTC
D: NA; V: TRBV5-1; J: TRBJ2-7; size: large; CDR3: CASSLATPTRTGDYEQYF; DNA: TGCGCCAGCAGCTTGGCGACACCAACCCGGACGGGGGACTACGAGCAGTACTTC
D: TRBD1; V: TRBV29-1; J: TRBJ2-1; size: large; CDR3: CSAGGTGANNEQFF; DNA: TGCAGCGCCGGGGGGACAGGGGCGAATAATGAGCAGTTCTTC
D: NA; V: TRBV27; J: TRBJ2-1; size: medium-sized; CDR3: CASSRISYNEQFF; DNA: TGTGCCAGCAGTCGGATCTCCTACAATGAGCAGTTCTTC
D: NA; V: TRBV4-2; J: TRBJ2-7; size: large; CDR3: CASSPQANSETPSSYEQYF; DNA: TGTGCCAGCAGCCCCCAAGCCAATTCGGAGACCCCGAGCTCCTACGAGCAGTACTTC